The 24 T cell receptor beta chains given below trace back to one sample, sequenced in a study of CD8+ T cells in alopecia areata. Extracted RNA was reverse transcribed into cDNA, the sequencing template. This table comes from immunoSEQ multiplex PCR, and its TCRdb copy is limited to in-frame clones, with some not included. The sample records some 130,000 clones, about 60% being singletons. Material: CD4+ T cells sorted from blood, obtained at week 0. Receptors were obtained from a human donor with alopecia areata.

This chain connects TRBV7-9 to TRBJ2-3; possibly TRBD2 for D (6 bases). V was cut by 9 bases and J by 6 bases, with 22 bases left in between. Germline CDR1 SEHNR, CDR2 FQNEAQ (reference sequence). The CDR3 contains 15 residues. The CDR3: CASSSGGTPGDTQYF. The CDR3 DNA sequence: TGTGCCAGTTCTTCTGGAGGGACCCCGGGCGATACGCAGTATTTT. Supplemented by reference TRBV7-9 and TRBJ2-3, the full variable domain reads DTGVSQNPRHKITKRGQNVTFRCDPISEHNRLYWYRQTLGQGPEFLTYFQNEAQLEKSRLLSDRFSAERPKGSFSTLEIQRTEQGDSAMYLCASSSGGTPGDTQYFGPGTRLTVL.

The genes are TRBV7-2 and TRBJ2-7; D may match TRBD1 or TRBD2 (5 bases each). This CDR3 has 14 residues. Deletions cut 5 bases from V and 5 bases from J, with 16 bases between. Germline CDR1 reads SGHTA; CDR2 reads FQGNSA. The CDR3 region has the DNA TGTGCCAGCAGCCCCCGGGACCGGGGCCACGAGCAGTACTTC. Protein sequence: CASSPRDRGHEQYF.

V gene TRBV10-2 combines with J gene TRBJ1-5, with no clear D. Germline CDR1 is WSHSY and CDR2 is SAAADI. CDR3 length: 14 amino acids. V was shortened by 3 bases and J by 0 bases, with 6 bases between the two germline ends. The CDR3 here is CASSESSSNQPQHF. CDR3 nucleotide sequence: TGCGCCAGCAGTGAAAGTTCTAGCAATCAGCCCCAGCATTTT.

Notes on this clone: The junction does not match germline at one end; this may be a read error. The V call is TRBV7-2, the J call TRBJ2-3, with 8 bases lining up with TRBD2. The CDR3 length is 12 residues. CDR1 and CDR2 (germline): SGHTA, FQGNSA. Here the CDR3 DNA reads TGTGCCAGCAGATTAGCGGGGGATACGCAGTATTTT. It translates to CASRLAGDTQYF.

The chain is built from TRBV18 and TRBJ1-1; D is uncertain. The V and J ends lost 3 bases and 3 bases respectively, with 5 bases between them. Germline assignment: CDR1 KGHSH and CDR2 LQKENI. This CDR3 is 12 amino acids long. The DNA for the CDR3 is TGTGCCAGCTCACCGACGGACACTGAAGCTTTCTTT. This sequence encodes CASSPTDTEAFF.

The chain uses TRBV5-6 and TRBJ2-1; D gene ambiguous. This CDR3 is built from 11 residues. Germline V gives CDR1 SGHDT, CDR2 YYEEEE. Trimming took off 4 bases at V and 8 bases at J, with 7 bases between the two ends. This chain's CDR3 is CASSALHEQFF. CDR3 nucleotide sequence: TGTGCCAGCAGCGCCCTACATGAGCAGTTCTTC.

This chain uses TRBV5-1 with TRBJ2-3; D is undetermined. CDR1 and CDR2 from the germline V gene are SGHRS and YFSETQ. The CDR3 has 14 residues. Trimming stripped 0 bases from V and 1 base from J, with 6 bases between. The CDR3 loop is CASSLGGGTDTQYF. For the CDR3, the DNA is TGCGCCAGCAGCTTGGGCGGAGGCACAGATACGCAGTATTTT.

The chain joins TRBV29-1 to TRBJ2-1, with D perhaps assigned TRBD1 or TRBD2 (6 bases each). Trimming left V 8 bases short and J 10 bases short, with 18 bases between. This CDR3 contains 12 residues. Germline V gives CDR1 SQVTM, CDR2 ANQGSEA. This CDR3 is CSLMGGVSEQFF. In DNA, the CDR3 is TGCAGCCTAATGGGGGGCGTAAGCGAGCAGTTCTTC.

J is TRBJ1-2 and V is TRBV5-4; 7 bases fit TRBD1. Germline-derived CDR1 and CDR2 are SGHNT and YYREEE (reference sequence). This CDR3 contains 14 residues. With 4 bases clipped from V and 7 bases from J, the junction kept 10 bases outside the gene matches. Here the CDR3 DNA reads TGTGCCAGCAGCGCGGACAGGTTATGGGCTGGCTACACCTTC. This translates into CASSADRLWAGYTF. Full variable domain (outside the CDR3, taken from reference TRBV5-4 and TRBJ1-2): ETGVTQSPTHLIKTRGQQVTLRCSSQSGHNTVSWYQQALGQGPQFIFQYYREEENGRGNFPPRFSGLQFPNYSSELNVNALELDDSALYLCASSADRLWAGYTFGSGTRLTVV.

This chain connects TRBV19 to TRBJ2-5; tentatively, D is TRBD1 or TRBD2 (6 bases each). Germline CDR1 LNHDA, CDR2 SQIVND (reference sequence). The CDR3 totals 14 residues. Trimming pared 3 bases from V and 4 bases from J, leaving 12 bases between. The CDR3 bases are TGTGCCAGTAGTATGGGGGGCGTACGAGAGACCCAGTACTTC. Amino acid sequence: CASSMGGVRETQYF.

The V call is TRBV7-2, the J call TRBJ2-5, with 10 positions matching TRBD1. CDR1 is SGHTA and CDR2 is FQGNSA in the germline V gene. After removal of 5 bases from V and 7 bases from J, the junction contained 13 bases not matched to a gene. This CDR3 contains 16 residues. The DNA of the CDR3 is TGTGCCAGCAGCCCCAGGGACAGGGGTCTAATGGGGACCCAGTACTTC. Residues: CASSPRDRGLMGTQYF.

The chain joins TRBV20-1 to TRBJ2-7; either TRBD1 or TRBD2 may supply D (5 bases each). The V gene's germline CDR1 is DFQATT and CDR2 SNEGSKA (reference sequence). The V and J ends lost 5 bases and 3 bases respectively, with 8 bases between them. This CDR3 comprises 11 residues. CDR3 sequence: CSAGTFYEQYF. The DNA for the CDR3 is TGCAGTGCTGGGACCTTCTACGAGCAGTACTTC.

V is TRBV29-1 and J is TRBJ1-2, with 8 bases fitting TRBD1. The CDR3 totals 16 residues. J was trimmed by 2 bases and V by 4 bases; bases with no gene match: 12. Germline lookup yields CDR1 SQVTM and CDR2 ANQGSEA. CDR3 sequence reads: CSVATGTGGVNYGYTF. The CDR3 coding sequence is TGCAGCGTTGCTACCGGGACAGGTGGGGTGAACTATGGCTACACCTTC. Supplemented by reference TRBV29-1 and TRBJ1-2, the full variable domain reads SAVISQKPSRDICQRGTSLTIQCQVDSQVTMMFWYRQQPGQSLTLIATANQGSEATYESGFVIDKFPISRPNLTFSTLTVSNMSPEDSSIYLCSVATGTGGVNYGYTFGSGTRLTVV.

This clone showed up just a few times. V usage is TRBV4-2 and J usage is TRBJ2-1; the D gene is possibly TRBD1 (6 bases). Germline lookup yields CDR1 LGHNA and CDR2 YNFKEQ. Trimming took 6 bases from V and 0 from J, leaving 12 bases between them. This CDR3 spans 15 amino acids. The CDR3 DNA follows: TGTGCCAGCAGGGAAAAGGACAGCTCCTACAATGAGCAGTTCTTC. This sequence encodes CASREKDSSYNEQFF.

This chain uses TRBV30 with TRBJ2-3, with D possibly matching TRBD2 (7 bases). V lost 4 bases to trimming and J lost 7 bases, with 18 bases between them. The germline gives CDR1 GTSNPN, CDR2 SVGIG (reference sequence). The CDR3 covers 14 residues. The CDR3 loop is CAWNGGGPRNTQYF. CDR3 DNA sequence: TGTGCCTGGAACGGCGGGGGCCCCCGCAATACGCAGTATTTT.

V usage is TRBV5-1 and J usage is TRBJ2-1; possibly TRBD1 for D (7 bases). Germline V lookup: CDR1 SGHRS, CDR2 YFSETQ. This CDR3 is 15 amino acids long. V was pared by 3 bases and J by 7 bases, with 17 bases between. CDR3 protein: CASSSGGSPGNEQFF. The CDR3 DNA sequence: TGCGCCAGCAGCTCAGGGGGGAGCCCAGGGAATGAGCAGTTCTTC.

This clone was detected ten times or more. This chain joins TRBV5-5 and TRBJ2-1, with 7 positions matching TRBD2. The V gene end was trimmed by 4 bases and the J gene end by 6 bases; junction bases not matched to a gene: 4. The CDR3 spans 13 residues. CDR1 is SGHKS and CDR2 is YYEKEE in the germline V gene (reference sequence). As DNA, the CDR3 is TGTGCCAGCAGCGCCGGGACTACCAATGAGCAGTTCTTC. Protein sequence: CASSAGTTNEQFF.

CDR3 residues: CAIGDRSSPAFF. The DNA for the CDR3 is TGTGCCATAGGGGACAGGTCGTCCCCGGCTTTCTTT. V is TRBV10-3 and J is TRBJ1-1, with 8 nucleotides matching TRBD1. The V gene end was trimmed by 9 bases and the J gene end by 11 bases; junction bases not matched to a gene: 11. The CDR3 totals 12 residues. CDR1 is ENHRY and CDR2 is SYGVKD in the germline V gene.

The chain couples TRBV2 to TRBJ1-6; TRBD1 aligns across 10 bases. The CDR3 spans 15 residues. Germline CDR1 SNHLY, CDR2 FYNNEI. V lost 3 bases and J lost 9; bases outside the gene matches: 5. CDR3 DNA: TGTGCCAGCAGTGAGGACAGGGGGATTAGTTCACCCCTCCACTTT. Amino acids: CASSEDRGISSPLHF.

The V and J genes are TRBV7-2 and TRBJ2-5, with D maybe TRBD2 (5 bases). The CDR3 runs 14 residues. V lost 6 bases to trimming and J lost 1 base, with 12 bases between them. Germline V gene data show CDR1 as SGHTA and CDR2 as FQGNSA. The CDR3: CASRLSGGQETQYF. In nucleotides, the CDR3 is TGTGCCAGCAGGTTATCTGGAGGCCAAGAGACCCAGTACTTC. Full variable domain (outside the CDR3, taken from reference TRBV7-2 and TRBJ2-5): GAGVSQSPSNKVTEKGKDVELRCDPISGHTALYWYRQSLGQGLEFLIYFQGNSAPDKSGLPSDRFSAERTGGSVSTLTIQRTQQEDSAVYLCASRLSGGQETQYFGPGTRLLVL.

This chain links TRBV4-1 with TRBJ2-4, with D possibly being TRBD1 (6 bases). The germline V and J ends were trimmed by 3 bases and 4 bases, with 10 bases remaining between them. Per the germline V gene, CDR1 is MGHRA and CDR2 is YSYEKL. There are 14 residues in the CDR3. CDR3 sequence: CASSHPGQKNIQYF. The DNA of the CDR3 is TGCGCCAGCAGCCACCCCGGACAGAAAAACATTCAGTACTTC.

The chain combines TRBV25-1 with TRBJ2-7; D is possibly TRBD2 (6 bases). Trimming shortened V by 4 bases and J by 5 bases, and 18 bases separated the two germline ends. Germline V gene sequence: CDR1 MGHDK, CDR2 SYGVNS. The CDR3 contains 15 residues. The CDR3 here is CASSALGGRANEQYF. The CDR3 DNA reads as TGTGCCAGCAGTGCCCTCGGAGGGAGAGCCAACGAGCAGTACTTC.

V is TRBV7-2 and J is TRBJ2-7; no definite D call. The V gene lost 0 bases and the J gene lost 4 bases, with 7 bases spanning the gap. CDR1 and CDR2 from the germline V gene are SGHTA and FQGNSA. The CDR3 is made up of 13 amino acids. The CDR3 protein is CASSLAGQYEQYF. CDR3 nucleotides: TGTGCCAGCAGCTTAGCGGGTCAATACGAGCAGTACTTC.

The chain employs TRBV7-3 and TRBJ1-2; TRBD1 matches at 8 bases. Looked up from germline, CDR1 is SGHTA and CDR2 is FQGTGA. CDR3 length equals 14 residues. The V segment lost 8 bases and the J segment 6 bases; nucleotides outside the gene matches: 11. CDR3 coding DNA: TGTGCCAGCTCCCTCGGACAGGGTAGTGATGGCTACACCTTC. This encodes CASSLGQGSDGYTF.